The clone carrying this T cell receptor (beta chain) was seen only a few times. V was trimmed by 2 bases and J by 3 bases, leaving 10 bases between them. The CDR3 extends over 14 amino acids. CDR1 and CDR2 (germline): SNHLY, FYNNEI. The source of the sample is a study of cytomegalovirus exposure and HLA in healthy donors. The PCR employed 60 Vbeta primers together with 13 Jbeta primers. The repertoire was sequenced with immunoSEQ multiplex PCR; TCRdb's copy has only in-frame clones and lacks some. The table shows under 150,000 clones, with around 80% occurring only once. This receptor was obtained from a woman aged 45-60 years in good health and CMV-seronegative. V is TRBV2 and J is TRBJ1-1; no reliable D call. The specimen sequenced was PBMCs. The CDR3 spells CASSEHRGDTEAFF. As DNA, the CDR3 is TGTGCCAGCAGTGAACACCGGGGAGACACTGAAGCTTTCTTT.